These T cell receptor beta chains were read from a single sample in a study of blood T cell repertoires in COVID-19. Sequencing used immunoSEQ multiplex PCR; TCRdb keeps in-frame clones, though not all of them. The sample has about 140,000 clones; 85% to 90% are singletons. The sample was peripheral blood. These receptors all come from an older woman with acute or convalescent COVID-19. Each CDR3 is given with its conserved first and last residue. Fields, in order: V gene, D gene, clone size, J gene, CDR3 protein, CDR3 DNA. The D gene is left open where the match is weak. Some rows have no size entry. The others give once, few or many, or a class for an expanded clone.

v_call: TRBV18; d_call: TRBD1; clone_size: .; j_call: TRBJ2-7; cdr3_aa: CASSPSTGNEQYF; cdr3_nt: TGTGCCAGCTCACCCTCGACAGGGAACGAGCAGTACTTC
v_call: TRBV5-5; d_call: .; clone_size: .; j_call: TRBJ1-1; cdr3_aa: CASSLERRIMNTEAFF; cdr3_nt: TGTGCCAGCAGCTTGGAGCGGAGGATCATGAACACTGAAGCTTTCTTT
v_call: TRBV4-3; d_call: TRBD2; clone_size: .; j_call: TRBJ2-7; cdr3_aa: CASSQGSGGSSYEQYF; cdr3_nt: TGCGCCAGCAGCCAAGGTAGCGGGGGGAGCTCCTACGAGCAGTACTTC
v_call: TRBV27; d_call: TRBD1; clone_size: .; j_call: TRBJ1-1; cdr3_aa: CASSLYGTGIPSSNSEAFF; cdr3_nt: TGTGCCAGCAGTTTATACGGGACAGGGATCCCCTCCTCGAATTCTGAAGCTTTCTTT
v_call: TRBV29-1; d_call: TRBD2; clone_size: few; j_call: TRBJ2-3; cdr3_aa: CSVAGGLRDTQYF; cdr3_nt: TGCAGCGTGGCGGGGGGGCTGAGAGATACGCAGTATTTT
v_call: TRBV18; d_call: .; clone_size: .; j_call: TRBJ1-2; cdr3_aa: CASSTALRGENYGYTF; cdr3_nt: TGTGCCAGCTCAACCGCCCTCAGGGGCGAGAACTATGGCTACACCTTC
v_call: TRBV7-2; d_call: .; clone_size: .; j_call: TRBJ1-4; cdr3_aa: CASSSGMTGEKLFF; cdr3_nt: TGTGCCAGCAGCTCCGGGATGACGGGTGAAAAACTGTTTTTT
v_call: TRBV6-4; d_call: .; clone_size: .; j_call: TRBJ2-2; cdr3_aa: CASTLLAGTGELFF; cdr3_nt: TGTGCCAGCACCCTCCTGGCAGGCACCGGGGAGCTGTTTTTT
v_call: TRBV4-2; d_call: .; clone_size: .; j_call: TRBJ1-5; cdr3_aa: CASSQPGNSNQPQHF; cdr3_nt: TGTGCCAGCAGCCAACCGGGAAATAGCAATCAGCCCCAGCATTTT
v_call: TRBV7-2; d_call: TRBD1; clone_size: once; j_call: TRBJ2-5; cdr3_aa: CASQRGQQETQYF; cdr3_nt: TGTGCCAGCCAACGGGGACAGCAAGAGACCCAGTACTTC
v_call: TRBV21-1; d_call: .; clone_size: .; j_call: TRBJ1-2; cdr3_aa: CASSKGWDRGFNYGYTF; cdr3_nt: TGTGCCAGCAGCAAAGGGTGGGACAGGGGCTTCAACTATGGCTACACCTTC
v_call: TRBV5-1; d_call: TRBD1; clone_size: .; j_call: TRBJ1-2; cdr3_aa: CASSLDRGYGYTF; cdr3_nt: TGCGCCAGCAGCCTGGACAGGGGCTATGGCTACACCTTC
v_call: TRBV14; d_call: TRBD2; clone_size: .; j_call: TRBJ2-3; cdr3_aa: CASSQGLAGGHRTDTQYF; cdr3_nt: TGTGCCAGCAGCCAAGGACTAGCGGGGGGACATCGAACAGATACGCAGTATTTT
v_call: TRBV4-3; d_call: .; clone_size: .; j_call: TRBJ2-5; cdr3_aa: CASSQDRDSQETQYF; cdr3_nt: TGCGCCAGCAGCCAAGACCGGGACTCCCAAGAGACCCAGTACTTC
v_call: TRBV7-2; d_call: .; clone_size: .; j_call: TRBJ1-1; cdr3_aa: CASSLGWRETEAFF; cdr3_nt: TGTGCCAGCAGCTTAGGGTGGCGGGAAACTGAAGCTTTCTTT
v_call: TRBV27; d_call: TRBD2; clone_size: .; j_call: TRBJ2-1; cdr3_aa: CASRFRGGAGNNEQFF; cdr3_nt: TGTGCCAGCAGATTTCGCGGGGGGGCGGGAAACAATGAGCAGTTCTTC
v_call: TRBV7-9; d_call: TRBD1; clone_size: .; j_call: TRBJ2-1; cdr3_aa: CASGGPGTGKNEQFF; cdr3_nt: TGTGCCAGCGGGGGTCCCGGGACAGGGAAAAATGAGCAGTTCTTC
v_call: TRBV29-1; d_call: .; clone_size: .; j_call: TRBJ2-7; cdr3_aa: CSVEGGTDASYEQYF; cdr3_nt: TGCAGCGTTGAAGGCGGGACCGACGCCTCCTACGAGCAGTACTTC
v_call: TRBV7-9; d_call: TRBD1; clone_size: .; j_call: TRBJ2-1; cdr3_aa: CASSSNRGSSYNEQFF; cdr3_nt: TGTGCCAGCAGCTCCAACAGGGGAAGCTCCTACAATGAGCAGTTCTTC
v_call: TRBV28; d_call: TRBD1; clone_size: .; j_call: TRBJ1-5; cdr3_aa: CASRWRTGLQPQHF; cdr3_nt: TGTGCCAGCAGATGGAGGACAGGGTTACAGCCCCAGCATTTT
v_call: TRBV28; d_call: .; clone_size: .; j_call: TRBJ1-1; cdr3_aa: CASSFGTSNTEAFF; cdr3_nt: TGTGCCAGCAGTTTTGGGACATCGAACACTGAAGCTTTCTTT
v_call: TRBV19; d_call: TRBD1; clone_size: .; j_call: TRBJ2-2; cdr3_aa: CAIGPLGTGAPNTGELFF; cdr3_nt: TGTGCTATCGGTCCCTTGGGGACAGGGGCTCCGAACACCGGGGAGCTGTTTTTT
v_call: TRBV6-5; d_call: .; clone_size: .; j_call: TRBJ1-1; cdr3_aa: CASRPPGGSDTEAFF; cdr3_nt: TGTGCCAGCAGACCCCCCGGCGGGTCGGACACTGAAGCTTTCTTT
v_call: TRBV5-6; d_call: TRBD1; clone_size: .; j_call: TRBJ2-1; cdr3_aa: CASSLVAGGNEQFF; cdr3_nt: TGTGCCAGCAGCTTGGTGGCAGGGGGCAATGAGCAGTTCTTC